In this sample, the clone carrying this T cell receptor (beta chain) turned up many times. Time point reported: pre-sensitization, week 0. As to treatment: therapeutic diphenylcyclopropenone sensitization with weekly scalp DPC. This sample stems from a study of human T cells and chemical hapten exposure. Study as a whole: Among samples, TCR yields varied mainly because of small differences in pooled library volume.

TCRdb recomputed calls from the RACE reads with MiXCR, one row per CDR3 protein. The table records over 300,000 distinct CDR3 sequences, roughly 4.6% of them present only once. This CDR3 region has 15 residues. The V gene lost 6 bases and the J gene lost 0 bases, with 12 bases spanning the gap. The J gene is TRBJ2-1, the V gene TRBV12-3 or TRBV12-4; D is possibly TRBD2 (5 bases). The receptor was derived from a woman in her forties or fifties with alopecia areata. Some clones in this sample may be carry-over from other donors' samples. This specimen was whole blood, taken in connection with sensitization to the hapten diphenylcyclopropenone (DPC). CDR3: CASRPSGLSYNEQFF. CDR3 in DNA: TGTGCCAGCAGACCCAGCGGACTCTCCTACAATGAGCAGTTCTTC.